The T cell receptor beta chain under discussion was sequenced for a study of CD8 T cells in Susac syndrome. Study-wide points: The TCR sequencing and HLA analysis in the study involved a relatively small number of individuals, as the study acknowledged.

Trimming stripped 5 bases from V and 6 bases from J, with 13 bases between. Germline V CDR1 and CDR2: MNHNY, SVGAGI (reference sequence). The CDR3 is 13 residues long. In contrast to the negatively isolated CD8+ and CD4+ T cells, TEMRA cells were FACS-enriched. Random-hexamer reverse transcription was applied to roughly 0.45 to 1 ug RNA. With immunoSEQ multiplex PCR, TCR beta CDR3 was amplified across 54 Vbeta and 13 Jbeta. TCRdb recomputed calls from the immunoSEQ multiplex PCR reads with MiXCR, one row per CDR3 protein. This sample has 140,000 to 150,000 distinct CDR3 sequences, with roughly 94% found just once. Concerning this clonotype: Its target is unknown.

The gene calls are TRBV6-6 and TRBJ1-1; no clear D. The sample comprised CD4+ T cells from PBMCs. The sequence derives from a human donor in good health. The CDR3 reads CASSLARKSEAFF. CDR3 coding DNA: TGTGCCAGCAGTCTCGCCAGGAAATCTGAAGCTTTCTTT.